This record covers a single T cell receptor beta chain. Replicate sorted-subset PCRs were loaded with about 0.2 ug DNA, 30,000 to 35,000 T cell genomes. Only in-frame clones appear in the TCRdb table, and some are missing; sequencing was by immunoSEQ multiplex PCR. The profile shows 1,400,000 or so clones, 97% to 99% of them singletons. V lost 5 bases to trimming and J lost 4 bases, with 11 bases between them. Germline assignment: CDR1 SGHVS and CDR2 FQNEAQ. The CDR3 sequence is 14 residues long. A CD45RA-negative memory subset and a CD45RA+ naive subset were separated from the CD4+ cells. This specimen belongs to a study of shared clonotypes between healthy human individuals. Overall study context: CD8 memory received one plate per donor, CD8 naive two, CD4 memory three and CD4 naive three.

The sequence was collected from a man aged 30-40 years in good health. The chain joins TRBV7-8 to TRBJ2-2, with no clear D. Sequencing was done on a sample of naive CD4+ T cells sorted from blood. As to subset: CD45RA+ positively selected. CDR3 nucleotides: TGTGCCAGCAGCCTCGGACCGCGCACCGGGGAGCTGTTTTTT. Residues: CASSLGPRTGELFF.